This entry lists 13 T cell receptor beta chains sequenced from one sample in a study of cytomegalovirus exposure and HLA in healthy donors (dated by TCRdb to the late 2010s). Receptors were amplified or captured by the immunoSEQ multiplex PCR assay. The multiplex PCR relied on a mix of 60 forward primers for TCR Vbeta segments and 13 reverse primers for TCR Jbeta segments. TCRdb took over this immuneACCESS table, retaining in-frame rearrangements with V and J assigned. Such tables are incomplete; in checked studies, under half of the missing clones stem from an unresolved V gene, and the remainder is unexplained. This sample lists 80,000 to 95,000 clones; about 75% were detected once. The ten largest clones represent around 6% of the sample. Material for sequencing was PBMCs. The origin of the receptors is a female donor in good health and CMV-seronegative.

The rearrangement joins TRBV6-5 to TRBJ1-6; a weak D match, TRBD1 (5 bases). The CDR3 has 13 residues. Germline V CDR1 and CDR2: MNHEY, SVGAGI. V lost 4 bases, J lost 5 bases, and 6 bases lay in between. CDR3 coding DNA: TGTGCCAGCAGTTCCAGGGATAATTCACCCCTCCACTTT. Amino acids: CASSSRDNSPLHF.

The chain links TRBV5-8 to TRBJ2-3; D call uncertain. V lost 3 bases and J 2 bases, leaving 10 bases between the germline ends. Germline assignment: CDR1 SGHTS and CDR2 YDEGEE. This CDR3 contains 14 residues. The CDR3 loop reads CASSSGSTTDTQYF. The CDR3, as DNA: TGTGCCAGCAGCTCCGGGTCCACCACAGATACGCAGTATTTT.

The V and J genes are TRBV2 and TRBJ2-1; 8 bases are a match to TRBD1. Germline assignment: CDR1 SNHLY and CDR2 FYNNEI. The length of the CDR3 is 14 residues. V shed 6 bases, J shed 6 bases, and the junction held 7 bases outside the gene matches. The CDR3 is CASRDRASSNEQFF. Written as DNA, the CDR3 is TGTGCCAGCAGGGACAGGGCATCTAGCAATGAGCAGTTCTTC.

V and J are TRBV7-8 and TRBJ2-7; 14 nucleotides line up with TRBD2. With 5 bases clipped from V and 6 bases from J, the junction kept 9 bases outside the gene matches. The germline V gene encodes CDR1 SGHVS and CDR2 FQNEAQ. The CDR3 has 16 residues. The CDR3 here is CASSPPSGLAGVEQYF. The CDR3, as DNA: TGTGCCAGCAGCCCCCCGTCGGGACTAGCGGGAGTCGAGCAGTACTTC.

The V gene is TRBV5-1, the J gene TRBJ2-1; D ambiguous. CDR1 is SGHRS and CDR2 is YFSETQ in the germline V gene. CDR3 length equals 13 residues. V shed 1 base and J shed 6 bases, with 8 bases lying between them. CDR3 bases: TGCGCCAGCAGCTTGATAACCAGCAATGAGCAGTTCTTC. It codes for CASSLITSNEQFF.

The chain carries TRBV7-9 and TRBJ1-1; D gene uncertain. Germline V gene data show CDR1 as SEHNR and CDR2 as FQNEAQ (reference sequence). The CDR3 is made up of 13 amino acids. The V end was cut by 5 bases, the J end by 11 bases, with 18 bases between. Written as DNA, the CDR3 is TGTGCCAGCAGCCGAGGGATATTCCAAGGGGCTTTCTTT. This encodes CASSRGIFQGAFF.

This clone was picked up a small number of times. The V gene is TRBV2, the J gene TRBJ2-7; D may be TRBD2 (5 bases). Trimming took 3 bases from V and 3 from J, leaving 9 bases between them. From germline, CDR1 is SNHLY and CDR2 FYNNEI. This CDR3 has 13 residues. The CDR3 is CASSDRLRYEQYF. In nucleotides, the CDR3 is TGTGCCAGCAGTGATAGACTACGCTACGAGCAGTACTTC.

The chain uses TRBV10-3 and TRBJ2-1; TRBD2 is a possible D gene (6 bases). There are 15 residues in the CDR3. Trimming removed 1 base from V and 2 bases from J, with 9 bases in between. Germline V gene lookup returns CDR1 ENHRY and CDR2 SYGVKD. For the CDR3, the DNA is TGTGCCATCAGTGAGTTGGACTATCCCTACAATGAGCAGTTCTTC. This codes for CAISELDYPYNEQFF.

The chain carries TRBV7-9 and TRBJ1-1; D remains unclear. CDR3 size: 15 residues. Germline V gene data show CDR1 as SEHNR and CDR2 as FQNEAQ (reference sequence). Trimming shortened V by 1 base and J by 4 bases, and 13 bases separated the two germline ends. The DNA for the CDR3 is TGTGCCAGCAGCTTAGGCTCCGGGAGAATCACTGAAGCTTTCTTT. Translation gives CASSLGSGRITEAFF.

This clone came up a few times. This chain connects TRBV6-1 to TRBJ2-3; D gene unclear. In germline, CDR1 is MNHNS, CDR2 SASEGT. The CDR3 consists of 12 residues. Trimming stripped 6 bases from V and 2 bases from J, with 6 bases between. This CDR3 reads CASRLDTDTQYF. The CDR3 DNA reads TGTGCCAGCAGACTCGACACAGATACGCAGTATTTT.

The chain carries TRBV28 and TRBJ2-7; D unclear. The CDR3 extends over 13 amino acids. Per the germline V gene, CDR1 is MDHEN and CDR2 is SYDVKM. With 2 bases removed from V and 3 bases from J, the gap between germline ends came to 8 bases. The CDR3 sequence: CASSLAPFYEQYF. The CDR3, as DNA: TGTGCCAGCAGTTTAGCGCCGTTCTACGAGCAGTACTTC.

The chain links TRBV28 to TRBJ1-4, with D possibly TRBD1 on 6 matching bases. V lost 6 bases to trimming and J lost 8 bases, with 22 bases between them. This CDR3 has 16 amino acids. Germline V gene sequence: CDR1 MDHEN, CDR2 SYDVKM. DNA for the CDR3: TGTGCCAGCAGCTTAAGTGGAACAGGGAGAAGCGAAAAACTGTTTTTT. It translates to CASSLSGTGRSEKLFF.

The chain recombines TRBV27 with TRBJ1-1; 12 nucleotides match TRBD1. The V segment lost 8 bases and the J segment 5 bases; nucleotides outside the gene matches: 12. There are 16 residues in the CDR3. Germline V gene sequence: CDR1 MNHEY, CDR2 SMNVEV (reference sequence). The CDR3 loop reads CASPGTGGHNLTEAFF. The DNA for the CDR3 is TGTGCCAGCCCCGGGACAGGGGGCCACAATTTGACTGAAGCTTTCTTT.